The 8 T cell receptor beta chains given below trace back to one sample, sequenced in a study of shared clonotypes between healthy human individuals. Data came from immunoSEQ multiplex PCR; TCRdb stores just in-frame clones and leaves some out. The sample yields 2,500,000 or so clones, 93% seen once. Sequenced input: naive CD4+ T cells from PBMCs. The subset is: CD45RA+ positively selected. All receptors come from a young man in good health. Some clones in this sample may be carry-over from other donors' samples.

The V call is TRBV5-5, the J call TRBJ2-2; weak D call: TRBD2 (6 bases). Germline CDR1 SGHKS, CDR2 YYEKEE (reference sequence). With 6 bases removed from V and 1 base from J, the gap between germline ends came to 13 bases. This CDR3 is built from 15 residues. CDR3 sequence reads: CASTPQRVNTGELFF. The DNA of the CDR3 is TGTGCCAGCACCCCGCAGCGGGTGAACACCGGGGAGCTGTTTTTT.

In regard to this clone: Other DNA sequences in the sample encode the same CDR3. This chain connects TRBV5-1 to TRBJ1-5; 7 bases are shared with TRBD1. Germline V gene lookup returns CDR1 SGHRS and CDR2 YFSETQ. The CDR3 is 15 amino acids. The V segment lost 1 base and the J segment 1 base; nucleotides outside the gene matches: 2. The CDR3 here is CASSLQGDSNQPQHF. In nucleotides, the CDR3 is TGCGCCAGCAGCTTGCAGGGGGACAGCAATCAGCCCCAGCATTTT. The variable domain in full, completed from reference TRBV5-1 and TRBJ1-5, reads KAGVTQTPRYLIKTRGQQVTLSCSPISGHRSVSWYQQTPGQGLQFLFEYFSETQRNKGNFPGRFSGRQFSNSRSEMNVSTLELGDSALYLCASSLQGDSNQPQHFGDGTRLSIL.

This chain links TRBV28 with TRBJ1-3; TRBD1 might be the D (5 bases). The V end was cut by 7 bases, the J end by 4 bases, with 23 bases between. Germline values: CDR1 MDHEN, CDR2 SYDVKM. This CDR3 contains 17 residues. The DNA of the CDR3 is TGTGCCAGCACCGCGTCGGGGGGTACTTATTTGGGAAACACCATATATTTT. Protein product: CASTASGGTYLGNTIYF.

The rearrangement uses TRBV4-3 and TRBJ2-2; D is possibly TRBD2 (6 bases). CDR1 is LGHNA and CDR2 is YSLEER in the germline V gene. The CDR3 is 15 amino acids. Trimming pared 1 base from V and 6 bases from J, leaving 12 bases between. CDR3 DNA sequence: TGCGCCAGCAGCCAAGTCGGGGGATCGCCCGGGGAGCTGTTTTTT. Its translation is CASSQVGGSPGELFF.

The chain links TRBV5-4 to TRBJ1-1; D is unclear. V was pared by 0 bases and J by 4 bases, with 13 bases between. CDR1 is SGHNT, CDR2 YYREEE, per germline (reference sequence). CDR3 length: 15 residues. The CDR3 sequence is CASSLAGRESTEAFF. CDR3 nucleotide sequence: TGTGCCAGCAGCTTGGCGGGGAGGGAGAGCACTGAAGCTTTCTTT.

The V and J genes are TRBV5-5 and TRBJ2-7, with a tentative D call TRBD1 (6 bases). Germline V gene sequence: CDR1 SGHKS, CDR2 YYEKEE (reference sequence). The CDR3 contains 14 residues. With 6 bases removed from V and 0 bases from J, the gap between germline ends came to 13 bases. The CDR3 protein is CASTEGVRSYEQYF. The CDR3 nucleotides are TGTGCCAGCACCGAGGGGGTTCGCTCCTACGAGCAGTACTTC.

The rearrangement uses TRBV7-3 and TRBJ2-3; 9 positions match TRBD1. CDR1 is SGHTA, CDR2 FQGTGA, per germline. There are 16 residues in the CDR3. Losses at the gene ends were 5 bases for V and 1 base for J; bases not matched to a gene: 7. The CDR3 here is CASSPRQGGGTDTQYF. The CDR3 DNA reads as TGTGCCAGCAGCCCACGACAGGGGGGCGGCACAGATACGCAGTATTTT.

V is TRBV6-1 and J is TRBJ1-2; 10 bases map to TRBD1. V lost 4 bases and J lost 3; bases outside the gene matches: 11. Germline V gene data show CDR1 as MNHNS and CDR2 as SASEGT. This CDR3 region has 17 residues. The CDR3, as DNA: TGTGCCAGCAGTGCCAGAGCGGGACAGGGGCTCTACTATGGCTACACCTTC. This encodes CASSARAGQGLYYGYTF.